The rows below give T cell receptor beta chains drawn from one sample of a study of CD8 T cells in Susac syndrome. MiXCR was run by TCRdb on the immunoSEQ multiplex PCR reads, yielding one entry per CDR3 protein. The sample gives tens of thousands of distinct CDR3 sequences, approximately 95% of which show up once; more than 0.45% is in the top ten. Sequencing was carried out using CD8+ T cells from PBMCs. The receptors were gathered from a human donor with Susac syndrome. Both conserved end residues are part of each CDR3. A D gene is named only where the DNA matches it firmly. A row's size may be missing; if present it is once, few, many or a size class.

v_gene	abundance	d_gene	j_gene	CDR3nt	CDR3aa
TRBV27	once	NA	TRBJ2-7	TGTGCCAGCAGTTCAACAGGGGAGCAGTACTTC	CASSSTGEQYF
TRBV9	few	NA	TRBJ2-7	TGTGCCAGCAGCGTAGGTGAGACCGAGCAGTACTTC	CASSVGETEQYF
TRBV10-2	NA	NA	TRBJ2-5	TGCGCCAGCAATGGGGGAGGCTGGGAGACCCAGTACTTC	CASNGGGWETQYF
TRBV27	NA	NA	TRBJ1-2	TGTGCCAGCAGTTCTCGGGGAGACGTCTATGGCTACACCTTC	CASSSRGDVYGYTF
TRBV20-1	NA	NA	TRBJ2-7	TGCAGTGCTAGAGGCGGTACTTTGAGCTCCTACGAGCAGTACTTC	CSARGGTLSSYEQYF
TRBV19	NA	TRBD1	TRBJ1-2	TGTGCCAGTGATACAGGGGGTGGCTATGGCTACACCTTC	CASDTGGGYGYTF
TRBV27	NA	NA	TRBJ2-7	TGTGCCAGCAGTTTATCGTGGGGGAGCCACGAGCAGTACTTC	CASSLSWGSHEQYF
TRBV12-5	NA	NA	TRBJ2-1	TGTGCTGGGGAAGGAGGGAACGAGCAGTTCTTC	CAGEGGNEQFF
TRBV7-9	NA	NA	TRBJ2-3	TGTGCCAGCAACAAAGCGGGTACGCAGTATTTT	CASNKAGTQYF
TRBV5-6	NA	NA	TRBJ2-1	TGTGCCAGCAGCCCCGGAGATCGGAAGCAGTTCTTC	CASSPGDRKQFF
TRBV9	NA	NA	TRBJ1-2	TGTGCCAGCAGCGTAGGAGCCTATGAGGTGGAGGGGGAATATGGCTACACCTTC	CASSVGAYEVEGEYGYTF
TRBV4-1	NA	NA	TRBJ1-2	TGCGCCAGCAGCCAAGATTGGGGGATTGGGGGCGTGGATGGCTACACCTTC	CASSQDWGIGGVDGYTF
TRBV28	NA	NA	TRBJ2-5	TGTGCCAGCAGTCCGACCGACCAAGAGACCCAGTACTTC	CASSPTDQETQYF
TRBV11-2	NA	NA	TRBJ2-2	TGTGCCAGCAGCCCTCTCGGGCCTGCCGGGGAGCTGTTTTTT	CASSPLGPAGELFF
TRBV30	NA	NA	TRBJ2-7	TGTGCCTGGAGTAATGACCGGAGCTCCTACGAGCAGTACTTC	CAWSNDRSSYEQYF
TRBV29-1	NA	NA	TRBJ2-4	TGCAGCGTTGAAGTCACAAGGATGGCCAAAAACATTCAGTACTTC	CSVEVTRMAKNIQYF
TRBV19	NA	NA	TRBJ2-1	TGTGCAAGTACCGGGGGTATCTACAATGAGCAGTTCTTC	CASTGGIYNEQFF
TRBV12-3/TRBV12-4	once	TRBD1	TRBJ1-2	TGTGCCAGCAGCCGGGGACAGGGGGGCGATGGCTACACCTTC	CASSRGQGGDGYTF
TRBV13	NA	TRBD2	TRBJ2-1	TGTGCCAGCAGCCCAGGACTAGCCTCTTCCCGGTTCTATGAGCAGTTCTTC	CASSPGLASSRFYEQFF
TRBV6-1	NA	NA	TRBJ2-1	TGTGCCATCAACGATGCTGAGCAGTTCTTC	CAINDAEQFF
TRBV5-4	NA	NA	TRBJ2-3	TGTGCCAGCAGCGGGGACTTGGATACGCAGTATTTT	CASSGDLDTQYF
TRBV20-1	NA	NA	TRBJ2-7	TGCAGTGCTAGAGTACAGGGATTGATCTCCTACGAGCAGTACTTC	CSARVQGLISYEQYF
TRBV29-1	once	NA	TRBJ2-7	TGCAGCGTTTTAGGGTCTCAGAGCTCCTACGAGCAGTACTTC	CSVLGSQSSYEQYF
TRBV5-1	NA	TRBD2	TRBJ2-5	TGCGCCAGCAGCTCAGACACAAACGGACTAGCGGGAGCCCTCCCCCAAGAGACCCAGTACTTC	CASSSDTNGLAGALPQETQYF
TRBV6-1	NA	TRBD2	TRBJ2-5	TGTGCCAGCACTAGCGGGAGAGACGGGGAGACCCAGTACTTC	CASTSGRDGETQYF
TRBV20-1	NA	TRBD1	TRBJ2-7	TGCAGTGCTAGTCACCGGGACAGGGGTAACTACGAGCAGTACTTC	CSASHRDRGNYEQYF
TRBV6-1	NA	NA	TRBJ1-5	TGTGCCAGGGGGGACGGACTCAATCAGCCCCAGCATTTT	CARGDGLNQPQHF
TRBV2	NA	NA	TRBJ2-7	TGTGCCAGCTTTGGGACGGCTCATACCTACGAGCAGTACTTC	CASFGTAHTYEQYF
TRBV30	NA	NA	TRBJ2-1	TGTGCCTGGATCGGCGGCTCCAATGAGCAGTTCTTC	CAWIGGSNEQFF
TRBV18	NA	NA	TRBJ2-1	TGTGCCAGCTCACCCGACTTTGACAATGAGCAGTTCTTC	CASSPDFDNEQFF
TRBV4-1	NA	TRBD1	TRBJ2-2	TGCGCCAGCAGCCCTAGGACAGGGGTCAGGGAGCTGTTTTTT	CASSPRTGVRELFF
TRBV6-6	NA	NA	TRBJ2-1	TGTGCCACCGCGCACTCCGCCCATGAGCAGTTCTTC	CATAHSAHEQFF
TRBV7-3	NA	TRBD1	TRBJ2-5	TGTGCCAGCAGCGGAGGGGACAGGGGTTGGCAAGAGACCCAGTACTTC	CASSGGDRGWQETQYF
TRBV4-1	NA	NA	TRBJ2-7	TGCGCCAGCAGCCACGAAGTCCCCTCCTACGAGCAGTACTTC	CASSHEVPSYEQYF
TRBV5-6	NA	TRBD1	TRBJ1-4	TGTGCCAGCAGCTTCGGGACAGGGGGAGAAAAACTGTTTTTT	CASSFGTGGEKLFF
TRBV7-9	NA	NA	TRBJ2-2	TGTGCCAGCAGCTTAGCCGGAAGTGTTTTT	CASSLAGSVF
TRBV21-1	NA	NA	TRBJ2-1	TGTGCCAGCAGCAAAGCGGGTGGGACCCCGGACAGGGCGAATGAGCAGTTCTTC	CASSKAGGTPDRANEQFF
TRBV29-1	once	NA	TRBJ2-7	TGCAGCGTTGTTGGGCTTGGGGACTACGAGCAGTACTTC	CSVVGLGDYEQYF
TRBV13	NA	TRBD2	TRBJ2-3	TGTGCCAGCAGCTTAGGCCGTAGCGGGAACACAGATACGCAGTATTTT	CASSLGRSGNTDTQYF
TRBV4-2	NA	NA	TRBJ2-2	TGTGCCAGCAGCCAAATCATCGGTGGCACCGGGGAGCTGTTTTTT	CASSQIIGGTGELFF
TRBV30	NA	NA	TRBJ1-2	TGTGCCTGGGACTTCGCCGGAGGCTACACCTTC	CAWDFAGGYTF
TRBV25-1	NA	TRBD2	TRBJ2-7	TGTGCCAGCAGTGAATCCCTAGCGGGATTCGAGCAGTACTTC	CASSESLAGFEQYF
TRBV7-9	NA	TRBD2	TRBJ2-2	TGTGCCAGCAGCTCGGGACTAGCGGGAGCGTCCGGCGGGGAGCTGTTTTTT	CASSSGLAGASGGELFF
TRBV19	NA	NA	TRBJ2-1	TGTGCCAGTACCGCTGGACTGTCCTACAATGAGCAGTTCTTC	CASTAGLSYNEQFF
TRBV9	NA	NA	TRBJ2-5	TGTGCCAGCAGGACCGGGACCGAACCCGGAGAGACCCAGTACTTC	CASRTGTEPGETQYF
TRBV27	NA	TRBD1	TRBJ1-2	TGTGCCAGCAGTTTTAACAGGGGGCTGGATGGCTACACCTTC	CASSFNRGLDGYTF